The sequence of this T cell receptor beta chain was determined in a study of tumor and adjacent non-tumor tissue in lung cancer. Overall study context: There were some 11 adenocarcinoma, 2 squamous cell carcinoma and 1 small cell lung cancer cases.

TCRbeta libraries were built with three rounds of nested PCR, modified from ARM-PCR. One entry per CDR3 protein results from TCRdb running MiXCR on the multiplex PCR reads. The sample lists tens of thousands of distinct CDR3 sequences; about 56% were seen once. General study points: TCR diversity was significantly greater in tumor than normal lung tissue. Tumor repertoires had a smaller top 100 clone share than normal lung.

CDR1 and CDR2 from the germline V gene are SGHNT and YENEEA. This CDR3 spans 16 amino acids. In regard to this clonotype: As yet, its antigen is unknown. The junction differs from germline at one of its ends, possibly a read error.

No cell sorting was done before RNA was extracted from the tissue. Distant lung tissue was collected more than 3 cm away from the tumor edge. V and J are TRBV11-3 and TRBJ2-4, with 7 bases fitting TRBD1. The sample was distant non-tumor lung tissue. The sequence derives from a man in his sixties or seventies with non-small cell lung cancer. The CDR3 region is CASILNRGNSKNVQYF. As DNA, the CDR3 is TGTGCCAGCATCTTGAACAGGGGTAATTCCAAAAACGTTCAATACTTC.